These T cell receptor beta chains were read from a single sample in a study of high-grade serous ovarian cancer treatment subgroups. Sequenced by immunoSEQ multiplex PCR; TCRdb stores in-frame clones only, minus some. Here the sample spans around 9,000 clones, about 85% being singletons. The sequencing sample was made of tumor tissue. The receptors were gathered from a human donor with high-grade serous ovarian cancer. The CDR3 runs from the conserved cysteine through the conserved F or W. The D gene is left open where the match is weak. Rows may omit the clone size; those that give it use once, few, many or a size class.

v_call	clone_size	j_call	d_call	cdr3_nt	cdr3_aa
TRBV21-1	-	TRBJ2-1	-	TGTGCCAGCAGCAAAAATCCGGGACTAGCGCGTTACAATGAGCAGTTCTTC	CASSKNPGLARYNEQFF
TRBV6-1	once	TRBJ2-5	-	TGTGCCAGCAGCCCCGAAAGGACTACACAAGAGACCCAGTACTTC	CASSPERTTQETQYF
TRBV6-6	-	TRBJ1-6	-	TGTGCCAGCAGCCCAAGGGCGACAGTGAATAATTCACCCCTCCACTTT	CASSPRATVNNSPLHF
TRBV30	-	TRBJ1-2	-	TGTGCCTGGAAACCACCACCGACCTATGGCTACACCTTC	CAWKPPPTYGYTF
TRBV9	once	TRBJ2-7	TRBD2	TGTGCCAGCAGCCCCATAGCGGGACCCTACGAGCAGTACTTC	CASSPIAGPYEQYF
TRBV10-2	-	TRBJ2-5	-	TGCGCCAGCAGTGAGTCCTGGGACAAATCGTACCAAGAGACCCAGTACTTC	CASSESWDKSYQETQYF
TRBV5-1	-	TRBJ1-2	-	TGCGCCAGCAGCGACAGCTATGGCTACACCTTC	CASSDSYGYTF
TRBV10-2	-	TRBJ2-7	TRBD1	TGCGCCAGCAGTGACCCGGGACAGGGTTCCTCCTACGAGCAGTACTTC	CASSDPGQGSSYEQYF
TRBV5-1	once	TRBJ2-5	-	TGCGCCAGCAGCTTGTTCCTCCAAGAGACCCAGTACTTC	CASSLFLQETQYF
TRBV4-1	-	TRBJ2-7	-	TGCGCCAGCAGCCTCACGCCCTTCTCGGACGAGCAGTACTTC	CASSLTPFSDEQYF
TRBV30	-	TRBJ1-2	TRBD1	TGTGCCTGGAGTTGGAACAGGGGTGGGAATGGCTACACCTTC	CAWSWNRGGNGYTF
TRBV5-1	-	TRBJ2-1	-	TGCGCCAGCAGCCCCTTATCCGTCTCCTACAATGAGCAGTTCTTC	CASSPLSVSYNEQFF
TRBV10-3	few	TRBJ2-2	-	TGTGCCATCAGCGCAGGTGGGAGTCCGAACACCGGGGAGCTGTTTTTT	CAISAGGSPNTGELFF
TRBV6-1	-	TRBJ2-7	TRBD1	TGTGCCAGCAGTGCCACGGCCGCAACAGGGGACGCCTACGAGCAGTACTTC	CASSATAATGDAYEQYF
TRBV7-5	-	TRBJ2-1	-	TGTGCCAGAAGCCCAACAGGGCACAATGAGCAGTTCTTC	CARSPTGHNEQFF
TRBV5-1	-	TRBJ1-2	TRBD1	TGCGCCAGCAGCCAGACAGGGGGCGGCTATGGCTACACCTTC	CASSQTGGGYGYTF
TRBV29-1	-	TRBJ1-2	-	TGCAGCGTTGAAGCGACAGGACCGAACTATGGCTACACCTTC	CSVEATGPNYGYTF
TRBV6-1	-	TRBJ1-3	-	TGTGCCAGCAGTGAAGCGCGAGGTTTCGGAAACACCATATATTTT	CASSEARGFGNTIYF